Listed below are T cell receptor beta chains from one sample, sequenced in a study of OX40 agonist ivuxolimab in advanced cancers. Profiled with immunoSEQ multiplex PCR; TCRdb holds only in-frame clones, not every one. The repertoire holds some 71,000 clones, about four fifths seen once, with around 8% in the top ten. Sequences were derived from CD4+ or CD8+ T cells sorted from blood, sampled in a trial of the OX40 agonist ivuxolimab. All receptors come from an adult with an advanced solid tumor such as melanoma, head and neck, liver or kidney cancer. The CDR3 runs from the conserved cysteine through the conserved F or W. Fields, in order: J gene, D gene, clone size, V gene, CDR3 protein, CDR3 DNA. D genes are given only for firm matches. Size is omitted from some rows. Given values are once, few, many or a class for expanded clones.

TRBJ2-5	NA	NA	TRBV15	CATSREGGRQETQYF	TGTGCCACCAGCAGAGAGGGGGGCCGACAAGAGACCCAGTACTTC
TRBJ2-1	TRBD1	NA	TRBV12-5	CASGPGTVVEQFF	TGTGCTAGTGGCCCGGGGACAGTAGTTGAGCAGTTCTTC
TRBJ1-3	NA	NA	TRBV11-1	CASSEDQTGNTIYF	TGTGCCAGCAGCGAGGATCAGACTGGAAACACCATATATTTT
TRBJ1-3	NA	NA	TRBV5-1	CASSLGDIGNTIYF	TGCGCCAGCAGCTTGGGGGACATAGGAAACACCATATATTTT
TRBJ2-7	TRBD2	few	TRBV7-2	CASSFLAGGPKAEQYF	TGTGCCAGCAGCTTTCTAGCGGGGGGGCCTAAGGCCGAGCAGTACTTC
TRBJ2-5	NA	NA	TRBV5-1	CASSRDPLGETQYF	TGCGCCAGCAGCCGAGACCCTTTGGGAGAGACCCAGTACTTC
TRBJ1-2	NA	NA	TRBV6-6	CASSYSEGYTF	TGTGCCAGCAGTTACAGCGAGGGCTACACCTTC
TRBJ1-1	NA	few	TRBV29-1	CSVKKGSSNAEAFF	TGCAGCGTAAAGAAGGGCAGTAGTAACGCTGAAGCTTTCTTT
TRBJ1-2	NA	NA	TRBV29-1	CSAGTANYGYTF	TGCAGCGCGGGGACGGCCAACTATGGCTACACCTTC
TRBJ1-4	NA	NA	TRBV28	CASSLANEKLFF	TGTGCCAGCAGCTTGGCGAATGAAAAACTGTTTTTT
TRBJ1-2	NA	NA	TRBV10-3	CAISRSHGRSNYGYTF	TGTGCCATCAGCCGGTCCCACGGGAGGAGTAACTATGGCTACACCTTC
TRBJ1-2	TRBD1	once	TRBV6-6	CASSWDRLDGYTF	TGTGCCAGCAGCTGGGACAGGTTGGATGGCTACACCTTC
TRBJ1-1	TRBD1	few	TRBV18	CASSTRGVTEAFF	TGTGCCAGCTCAACCAGGGGGGTCACTGAAGCTTTCTTT
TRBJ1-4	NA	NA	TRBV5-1	CASQKGPNEKLFF	TGCGCCAGCCAAAAGGGGCCGAATGAAAAACTGTTTTTT
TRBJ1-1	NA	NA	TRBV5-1	CASSLVGLGADEAFF	TGCGCCAGCAGCTTGGTGGGACTGGGAGCTGATGAAGCTTTCTTT
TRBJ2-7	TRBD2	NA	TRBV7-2	CASSLLASGTPYEQYF	TGTGCCAGCAGCTTATTGGCTAGCGGTACACCCTACGAGCAGTACTTC
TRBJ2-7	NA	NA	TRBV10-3	CAVLGEPNYEQYF	TGTGCCGTTCTTGGTGAACCCAACTACGAGCAGTACTTC
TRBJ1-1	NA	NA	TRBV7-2	CASSLKRQPTEAFF	TGTGCCAGCAGCCTAAAACGACAGCCCACTGAAGCTTTCTTT
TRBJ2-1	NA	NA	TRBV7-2	CASSLRNLNEQFF	TGTGCCAGCAGCTTAAGGAACCTCAATGAGCAGTTCTTC
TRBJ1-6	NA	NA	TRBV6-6	CASNQGSYNSPLHF	TGTGCCAGCAACCAGGGGTCCTATAATTCACCCCTCCACTTT
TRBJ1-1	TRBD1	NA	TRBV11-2	CASSPLKDRAKNTEAFF	TGTGCCAGCAGCCCTCTGAAAGACAGGGCTAAGAACACTGAAGCTTTCTTT
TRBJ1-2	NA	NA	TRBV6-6	CASSYVHNYGYTF	TGTGCCAGCAGTTACGTACACAACTATGGCTACACCTTC
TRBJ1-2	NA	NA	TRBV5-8	CASSNSNYGYTF	TGTGCCAGCAGCAACAGTAACTATGGCTACACCTTC
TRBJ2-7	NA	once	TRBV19	CASSTTGLGWNEQYF	TGTGCCAGTAGTACAACGGGTCTTGGCTGGAACGAGCAGTACTTC
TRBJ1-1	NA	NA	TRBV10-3	CAIKEIQNTEAFF	TGTGCCATCAAGGAAATTCAGAACACTGAAGCTTTCTTT
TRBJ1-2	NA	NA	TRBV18	CASSQDLNNYGYTF	TGTGCCAGCTCACAGGACCTCAATAACTATGGCTACACCTTC
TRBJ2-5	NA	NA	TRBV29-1	CSVEQRQETQYF	TGCAGCGTTGAACAGCGGCAAGAGACCCAGTACTTC
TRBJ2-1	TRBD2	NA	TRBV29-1	CSVDKGASGLAGSSEQFF	TGCAGCGTTGATAAGGGGGCCTCCGGACTAGCGGGATCGAGCGAGCAGTTCTTC
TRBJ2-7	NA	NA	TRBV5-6	CASSLAVSTYEQYF	TGTGCCAGCAGCTTGGCCGTCAGTACCTACGAGCAGTACTTC
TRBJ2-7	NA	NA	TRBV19	CASSTRADSYEQYF	TGTGCCAGTAGTACAAGAGCGGACTCCTACGAGCAGTACTTC
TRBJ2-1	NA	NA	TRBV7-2	CASSLVGYNEQFF	TGTGCCAGCAGCTTAGTAGGGTACAATGAGCAGTTCTTC
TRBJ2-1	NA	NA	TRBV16	CASTHKRLSSYNEQFF	TGTGCCAGCACACATAAACGGTTGAGCTCCTACAATGAGCAGTTCTTC
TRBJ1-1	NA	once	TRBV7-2	CASSPSVSWAEAFF	TGTGCCAGCAGCCCAAGCGTAAGTTGGGCGGAAGCTTTCTTT
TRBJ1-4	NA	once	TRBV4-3	CASSQGQSNNEKLFF	TGCGCCAGCAGCCAAGGTCAGAGTAATAATGAAAAACTGTTTTTT
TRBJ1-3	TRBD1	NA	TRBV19	CASSRGQTSSGNTIYF	TGTGCCAGTAGTAGGGGACAGACCAGCTCTGGAAACACCATATATTTT
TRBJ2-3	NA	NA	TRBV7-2	CASSLGVLTDTQYF	TGTGCCAGCAGCTTAGGCGTTCTCACAGATACGCAGTATTTT
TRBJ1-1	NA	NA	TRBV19	CASRGAEGGTEAFF	TGTGCCAGTAGAGGGGCCGAAGGGGGCACTGAAGCTTTCTTT
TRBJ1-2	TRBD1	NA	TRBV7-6	CASSLEGTGSYGYTF	TGTGCCAGCAGCCTAGAGGGGACAGGGAGCTATGGCTACACCTTC
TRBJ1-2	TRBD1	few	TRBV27	CASSLTRPGGNYGYTF	TGTGCCAGCAGCCTTACACGTCCAGGGGGCAACTATGGCTACACCTTC
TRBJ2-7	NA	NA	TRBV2	CASSGYGYEQYF	TGTGCCAGCAGTGGTTACGGCTACGAGCAGTACTTC
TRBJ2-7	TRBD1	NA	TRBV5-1	CASSPLADRGPHEQYF	TGCGCCAGCAGCCCACTCGCGGACAGGGGGCCCCACGAGCAGTACTTC
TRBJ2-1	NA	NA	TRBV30	CAWSVRGYYNEQFF	TGTGCCTGGAGTGTACGTGGCTACTACAATGAGCAGTTCTTC
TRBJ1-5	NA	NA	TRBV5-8	CASSFQGYSNQPQHF	TGTGCCAGCAGCTTTCAAGGGTATAGCAATCAGCCCCAGCATTTT
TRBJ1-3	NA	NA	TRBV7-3	CASSLVPGNTIYF	TGTGCCAGCAGCTTGGTTCCTGGAAACACCATATATTTT
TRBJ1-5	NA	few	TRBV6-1	CASRRNAVSNQPQHF	TGTGCCAGCAGGAGGAACGCGGTTAGCAATCAGCCCCAGCATTTT
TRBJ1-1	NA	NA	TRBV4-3	CASSRNPGNTEAFF	TGCGCCAGCAGCCGTAACCCGGGTAACACTGAAGCTTTCTTT
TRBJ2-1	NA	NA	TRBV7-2	CASSLALSSYNEQFF	TGTGCCAGCAGCTTAGCCCTGAGCTCCTACAATGAGCAGTTCTTC
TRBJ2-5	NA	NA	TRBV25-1	CASSDRNQETQYF	TGTGCCAGCAGTGATAGGAACCAAGAGACCCAGTACTTC
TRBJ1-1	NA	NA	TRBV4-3	CASSQDYIGSKNTEAFF	TGCGCCAGCAGCCAAGATTATATTGGCTCAAAGAACACTGAAGCTTTCTTT
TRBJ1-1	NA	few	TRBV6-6	CASRATASGGTEAFF	TGTGCCAGCAGAGCTACAGCATCCGGGGGCACTGAAGCTTTCTTT
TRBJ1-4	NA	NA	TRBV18	CASSQLAVGTTNEKLFF	TGTGCCAGCTCCCAGTTGGCGGTTGGGACCACTAATGAAAAACTGTTTTTT
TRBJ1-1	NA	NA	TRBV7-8	CASSLVIQGRTEAFF	TGTGCCAGCAGCTTAGTAATTCAGGGGCGAACTGAAGCTTTCTTT
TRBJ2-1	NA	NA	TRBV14	CASSILSGRHEQFF	TGTGCCAGCAGTATCCTCTCGGGGAGGCATGAGCAGTTCTTC
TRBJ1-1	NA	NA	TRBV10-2	CASSESGTPGVYTEAFF	TGCGCCAGCAGTGAGAGCGGGACGCCTGGGGTGTACACTGAAGCTTTCTTT
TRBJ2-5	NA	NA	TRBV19	CASSIDPEETQYF	TGTGCCAGTAGTATAGACCCAGAGGAGACCCAGTACTTC
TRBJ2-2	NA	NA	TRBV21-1	CASTPGLASTGELFF	TGTGCCAGCACTCCTGGACTAGCAAGCACCGGGGAGCTGTTTTTT
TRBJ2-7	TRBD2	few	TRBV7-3	CASSRGVGEGYEQYF	TGTGCCAGCAGCCGAGGGGTAGGGGAGGGGTACGAGCAGTACTTC